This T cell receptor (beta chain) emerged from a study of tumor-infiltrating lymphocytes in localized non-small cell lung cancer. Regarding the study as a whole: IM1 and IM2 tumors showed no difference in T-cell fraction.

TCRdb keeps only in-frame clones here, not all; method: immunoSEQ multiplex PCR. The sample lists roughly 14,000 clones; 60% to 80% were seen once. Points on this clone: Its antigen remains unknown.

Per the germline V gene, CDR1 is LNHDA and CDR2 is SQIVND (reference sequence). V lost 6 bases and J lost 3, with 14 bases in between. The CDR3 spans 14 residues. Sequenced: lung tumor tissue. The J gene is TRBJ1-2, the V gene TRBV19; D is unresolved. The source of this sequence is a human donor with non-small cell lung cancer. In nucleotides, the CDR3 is TGTGCCAGTAGACAGAAAGGTGATGACTATGGCTACACCTTC. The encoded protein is CASRQKGDDYGYTF.